This TCR beta chain was captured by sequencing in a study of blood T cells in healthy people across ages. Across the whole study: Capturing about one barcoded beta molecule per two T cells was achieved by template switching. Study-wide results and limits: No conclusive comparison of naive versus antigen-experienced cells was possible with unsorted PBMCs.

Together with a sample-barcoded 5' primer, a J-beta primer mix was included in a second PCR lasting about 7 to 11 cycles. TCRdb recomputed calls from the 5' RACE reads with MiXCR, one row per CDR3 protein. The sample has roughly 680,000 distinct CDR3 sequences; 52% are singletons. The V gene's germline CDR1 is SNHLY and CDR2 FYNNEI. The CDR3 covers 14 residues. The sample holds one count of this clonotype. The target antigen is unknown. A junction boundary mismatches the germline segment, possibly from a read error. This rearrangement joins TRBV2 to TRBJ2-3, with 7 nucleotides matching TRBD2. The receptor comes from a woman aged 80 or over in good health. Input material: blood. In nucleotides, the CDR3 is TGTGCCAGCGCGGAACTAGCGAGCACAGATGCGCAGTATTTT. Residues: CASAELASTDAQYF.